The 27 T cell receptor beta chains below were found in one sample sequenced in a study of blood T cell repertoires in COVID-19. Here immunoSEQ multiplex PCR was the method, and the copy in TCRdb shows in-frame clones only, minus some. This table holds under 250,000 clones, roughly nine tenths found once. Sequencing was performed on peripheral blood. The receptors shown here come from a man in his sixties who had recovered from COVID-19.

V and J are TRBV7-9 and TRBJ2-7; 8 nucleotides agree with TRBD1. CDR3 length equals 12 residues. Germline trimming cut 4 bases from V and 6 bases from J; bases unmatched to any gene: 2. Looked up from germline, CDR1 is SEHNR and CDR2 is FQNEAQ (reference sequence). The CDR3 DNA is TGTGCCAGCAGCTCCGACAGGGGCGAGCAGTACTTC. Translation: CASSSDRGEQYF.

This chain joins TRBV19 and TRBJ2-7, with TRBD1 identical over 7 bases. Losses at the gene ends were 5 bases for V and 1 base for J; bases not matched to a gene: 8. CDR1 and CDR2 from the germline V gene are LNHDA and SQIVND (reference sequence). The CDR3 has 15 residues. Here the CDR3 reads CASSLPGGLSYEQYF. The CDR3 DNA sequence: TGTGCCAGTAGTTTACCAGGGGGATTATCCTACGAGCAGTACTTC.

The chain has TRBV5-4 and TRBJ2-3, with 7 bases that match TRBD2. The CDR3 extends over 15 amino acids. J gave up 1 base and V 0 bases, and 2 bases lay outside the gene matches. Germline V gene data show CDR1 as SGHNT and CDR2 as YYREEE (reference sequence). Here the CDR3 DNA reads TGTGCCAGCAGCTTGGACGCGGGGGGCACAGATACGCAGTATTTT. Its protein is CASSLDAGGTDTQYF.

Notes on this clone: Compared with germline, one end of the junction differs, possibly owing to a read error. This chain links TRBV5-8 with TRBJ2-7, with TRBD1 identical over 7 bases. Germline CDR1 SGHTS, CDR2 YDEGEE. The CDR3 is made up of 10 amino acids. CDR3 nucleotide sequence: TGTGCCAGCAGCGGCCTACAGGGGAACTTC. Amino acid sequence: CASSGLQGNF.

The V gene is TRBV28, the J gene TRBJ1-3, with D unresolved. V lost 5 bases and J 2 bases, leaving 7 bases between the germline ends. Germline V gene data show CDR1 as MDHEN and CDR2 as SYDVKM. This CDR3 is 13 amino acids long. The CDR3 reads CASSPTPGNTIYF. In DNA form, the CDR3 reads TGTGCCAGCAGTCCGACTCCTGGAAACACCATATATTTT.

This clone showed up just once. The chain links TRBV2 to TRBJ2-3, with D possibly TRBD1 on 6 matching bases. V shed 4 bases and J shed 0 bases, with 11 bases lying between them. CDR3 size: 15 residues. Germline loops: CDR1 SNHLY, CDR2 FYNNEI. CDR3 sequence reads: CASSARDRSTDTQYF. Written as DNA, the CDR3 is TGTGCCAGCAGTGCCCGTGACAGGAGCACAGATACGCAGTATTTT.

The chain employs TRBV30 and TRBJ2-3; weak D call: TRBD2 (5 bases). V was shortened by 1 base and J by 6 bases, with 11 bases between the two germline ends. The germline gives CDR1 GTSNPN, CDR2 SVGIG (reference sequence). CDR3 length: 13 amino acids. The DNA of the CDR3 is TGTGCCTGGAGTGCGACTAATAGGGATACGCAGTATTTT. This encodes CAWSATNRDTQYF.

This clone was seen a handful of times. The chain has TRBV6-6 and TRBJ1-1, with D unresolved. The CDR3 length is 11 residues. The V and J ends lost 2 bases and 8 bases respectively, with 6 bases between them. Germline V gene sequence: CDR1 MNHNY, CDR2 SVGAGI (reference sequence). The CDR3 loop reads CASSYREEAFF. Written as DNA, the CDR3 is TGTGCCAGCAGTTACAGGGAGGAAGCTTTCTTT.

The gene calls are TRBV15 and TRBJ1-2; D ambiguous. Trimming left V 0 bases short and J 8 bases short, with 10 bases between. This CDR3 contains 13 residues. The V gene's germline CDR1 is LNHNV and CDR2 YYDKDF (reference sequence). CDR3: CATSREARGGYTF. DNA for the CDR3: TGTGCCACCAGCAGAGAGGCCCGAGGCGGCTACACCTTC.

The CDR3 DNA follows: TGTGCCAGCAGCTTACAGGGATTGGGAGGGACCGGGGAGCTGTTTTTT. Its translation: CASSLQGLGGTGELFF. This chain uses TRBV7-3 with TRBJ2-2, with TRBD2 matching 7 bases. Germline lookup yields CDR1 SGHTA and CDR2 FQGTGA. V dropped 2 bases and J dropped 5; count of bases not matched to a gene: 8. The CDR3 length is 16 residues.

CDR3 sequence reads: CASSLPSSGNTIYF. Here the CDR3 DNA reads TGCGCCAGCAGCTTACCTAGTTCTGGAAACACCATATATTTT. The V call is TRBV5-1, the J call TRBJ1-3; D is unresolved. Germline V gene sequence: CDR1 SGHRS, CDR2 YFSETQ. Trimming stripped 2 bases from V and 1 base from J, with 7 bases between. The length of the CDR3 is 14 residues.

V and J are TRBV7-8 and TRBJ1-3; D may be TRBD1 (5 bases). The CDR3 runs 15 residues. V was pared by 5 bases and J by 0 bases, with 11 bases between. Per the germline V gene, CDR1 is SGHVS and CDR2 is FQNEAQ. The CDR3 DNA follows: TGTGCCAGCAGCCGGACACCCGACTCTGGAAACACCATATATTTT. Protein sequence: CASSRTPDSGNTIYF.

This clone came up once. J is TRBJ1-5 and V is TRBV4-1, with D unclear. Germline V gives CDR1 MGHRA, CDR2 YSYEKL. The CDR3 is made up of 14 amino acids. V lost 0 bases to trimming and J lost 4 bases, with 7 bases between them. CDR3 sequence (DNA): TGCGCCAGCAGCCAAGATGGAGGAAATCAGCCCCAGCATTTT. Amino acid sequence: CASSQDGGNQPQHF.

This sequence joins TRBV4-3 and TRBJ1-3, with a weak D call TRBD1 (6 bases). This CDR3 is 15 amino acids long. In germline, CDR1 is LGHNA, CDR2 YSLEER. V lost 0 bases and J lost 1, with 7 bases in between. Here the CDR3 reads CASSQDRGSGNTIYF. Written as DNA, the CDR3 is TGCGCCAGCAGCCAAGACAGGGGTTCTGGAAACACCATATATTTT.

The rearrangement joins TRBV6-5 to TRBJ1-6; TRBD1 matches at 8 bases. The trim removed 2 bases at V and 9 bases at J, leaving 6 bases unmatched. Germline V gene data show CDR1 as MNHEY and CDR2 as SVGAGI. The CDR3 extends over 15 amino acids. The CDR3 region is CASSYADREGSPLHF. CDR3 sequence (DNA): TGTGCCAGCAGTTACGCGGACAGGGAAGGTTCACCCCTCCACTTT.

The chain combines TRBV19 with TRBJ2-1; D call uncertain. CDR3 length: 14 residues. Trimming stripped 1 base from V and 0 bases from J, with 4 bases between. CDR1 and CDR2 (germline): LNHDA, SQIVND (reference sequence). The CDR3 here is CASSIAGSYNEQFF. The CDR3 DNA is TGTGCCAGTAGTATAGCGGGCTCCTACAATGAGCAGTTCTTC. Full variable domain (outside the CDR3, taken from reference TRBV19 and TRBJ2-1): DGGITQSPKYLFRKEGQNVTLSCEQNLNHDAMYWYRQDPGQGLRLIYYSQIVNDFQKGDIAEGYSVSREKKESFPLTVTSAQKNPTAFYLCASSIAGSYNEQFFGPGTRLTVL.

This chain connects TRBV3-1 (or the pseudogene TRBV3-2) to TRBJ2-1, with D tentatively TRBD2 (5 bases). The germline CDR1 and CDR2 sequences are LGHDT and YNNKEL (reference sequence). The CDR3 extends over 13 amino acids. Deletions cut 5 bases from V and 9 bases from J, with 14 bases between. The CDR3 loop is CASSSRFGGEQFF. For the CDR3, the DNA is TGTGCCAGCAGCAGCAGGTTCGGAGGTGAGCAGTTCTTC.

The rearrangement links TRBV6-5 to TRBJ2-5, with 8 positions matching TRBD1. CDR1 and CDR2 from the germline V gene are MNHEY and SVGAGI. The CDR3 covers 15 residues. The V gene end was trimmed by 5 bases and the J gene end by 1 base; junction bases not matched to a gene: 6. The CDR3 region is CASSLGQGFQETQYF. For the CDR3, the DNA is TGTGCCAGCAGTCTCGGACAGGGCTTCCAAGAGACCCAGTACTTC.

This chain links TRBV19 with TRBJ2-5; TRBD2 matches at 11 bases. V dropped 5 bases and J dropped 0; count of bases not matched to a gene: 5. The CDR3 is made up of 16 amino acids. Germline V gives CDR1 LNHDA, CDR2 SQIVND (reference sequence). The CDR3 region is CASSRASGGYQETQYF. The CDR3 coding sequence is TGTGCCAGTAGTCGCGCTAGCGGGGGGTACCAAGAGACCCAGTACTTC.

There are a few counts of this clone. The J gene is TRBJ1-6, the V gene TRBV19, with TRBD1 identical over 9 bases. The germline V gene encodes CDR1 LNHDA and CDR2 SQIVND (reference sequence). CDR3 length: 15 amino acids. V shed 5 bases, J shed 4 bases, and the junction held 3 bases outside the gene matches. The CDR3 coding sequence is TGTGCCAGTAGTGGGACAGGGCAGTATAATTCACCCCTCCACTTT. Encoded protein: CASSGTGQYNSPLHF. The complete variable domain, with remaining parts taken from reference TRBV19 and TRBJ1-6, reads DGGITQSPKYLFRKEGQNVTLSCEQNLNHDAMYWYRQDPGQGLRLIYYSQIVNDFQKGDIAEGYSVSREKKESFPLTVTSAQKNPTAFYLCASSGTGQYNSPLHFGNGTRLTVT.

Turning to this clone: Other nucleotide sequences in the sample specify the same CDR3. The chain couples TRBV3-1 (or the pseudogene TRBV3-2) to TRBJ1-3; TRBD1 might be the D (5 bases). V was clipped by 2 bases and J by 3 bases, with 8 bases between them. This CDR3 contains 14 residues. CDR1 and CDR2 from the germline V gene are LGHDT and YNNKEL (reference sequence). For the CDR3, the DNA is TGTGCCAGCAGCCAACAGGGTTTTGGAAACACCATATATTTT. Its translation: CASSQQGFGNTIYF.

The chain is built from TRBV11-3 and TRBJ2-7, with 9 nucleotides matching TRBD2. This CDR3 spans 15 amino acids. Germline-derived CDR1 and CDR2 are SGHNT and YENEEA. V lost 2 bases to trimming and J lost 4 bases; unmatched junction nucleotides: 6. CDR3: CASSLRETSGYEQYF. As DNA, the CDR3 is TGTGCCAGCAGCTTACGGGAAACTAGCGGGTACGAGCAGTACTTC. Based on the CDR3 plus reference TRBV11-3 and TRBJ2-7, the full variable domain is EAGVVQSPRYKIIEKKQPVAFWCNPISGHNTLYWYLQNLGQGPELLIRYENEEAVDDSQLPKDRFSAERLKGVDSTLKIQPAELGDSAVYLCASSLRETSGYEQYFGPGTRLTVT.

This clone was seen only once. This chain connects TRBV30 to TRBJ1-4; D is ambiguous. Germline V lookup: CDR1 GTSNPN, CDR2 SVGIG (reference sequence). V gave up 0 bases and J gave up 4 bases, with 18 bases separating them. There are 17 residues in the CDR3. CDR3 protein: CAWSVTRGGLLNEKLFF. DNA of the CDR3: TGTGCCTGGAGTGTCACTCGAGGTGGCCTTCTTAATGAAAAACTGTTTTTT. Looking up the rest from reference TRBV30 and TRBJ1-4 gives the full variable domain: SQTIHQWPATLVQPVGSPLSLECTVEGTSNPNLYWYRQAAGRGLQLLFYSVGIGQISSEVPQNLSASRPQDRQFILSSKKLLLSDSGFYLCAWSVTRGGLLNEKLFFGSGTQLSVL.

This chain joins TRBV11-1 and TRBJ2-7, with 9 bases fitting TRBD1. This CDR3 has 14 residues. Germline trimming cut 5 bases from V and 5 bases from J; bases unmatched to any gene: 7. Looked up from germline, CDR1 is SGHAT and CDR2 is FQDESV (reference sequence). The CDR3 DNA reads as TGTGCCAGCAGCCCCAGACAGGGGGTGGACGAGCAGTACTTC. It translates to CASSPRQGVDEQYF.

CDR3 nucleotides: TGTGCCAGCAGTTACTCGCCCGGGGGAGGCAGGGCCGACAATGAGCAGTTCTTC. This sequence encodes CASSYSPGGGRADNEQFF. The V and J genes are TRBV6-2 or TRBV6-3 and TRBJ2-1; D perhaps matches TRBD2 (6 bases). Trimming cost V 0 bases and J 5 bases, with 20 bases left between them. The CDR3 runs to 18 residues. Germline V gene data show CDR1 as MNHEY and CDR2 as SVGEGT.

The chain couples TRBV5-8 to TRBJ2-5, with D tentatively TRBD2 (6 bases). Trimming removed 4 bases at V and 5 bases at J, with 21 bases between. This CDR3 is built from 16 residues. Germline V gene sequence: CDR1 SGHTS, CDR2 YDEGEE. The CDR3 protein is CASSQGTRGSWETQYF. In nucleotides, the CDR3 is TGTGCCAGCAGCCAAGGGACCCGGGGGTCCTGGGAGACCCAGTACTTC.

The chain employs TRBV7-3 and TRBJ2-1; 13 bases agree with TRBD2. The length of the CDR3 is 14 residues. J lost 6 bases, V lost 4 bases, and 0 bases had no gene match. In germline, CDR1 is SGHTA, CDR2 FQGTGA. The CDR3 sequence: CASSWTSGSNEQFF. CDR3 nucleotides: TGTGCCAGCAGCTGGACTAGCGGGAGCAATGAGCAGTTCTTC.